This section outlines one TCR beta chain sequence together with its context. CDR3 length equals 13 residues. Germline V gene lookup returns CDR1 SGHDT and CDR2 YYEEEE. V lost 8 bases and J lost 8, with 19 bases in between. Repeated repertoire sampling spanned the course of chemoradiotherapy. This sample was included in a study of chemoradiotherapy in HPV16-positive cancers. Using immunoSEQ multiplex PCR, the repertoire was profiled, and TCRdb retains in-frame clones only, with some absent. The table lists about 24,000 clones, roughly nine tenths of them singletons. The specimen was blood, collected from a patient who underwent chemoradiotherapy. This receptor was identified in a human donor with HPV-associated anogenital cancer. This chain connects TRBV5-6 to TRBJ1-2; D is undetermined. The CDR3, as DNA: TGTGCCAGTTCCCGGAGTGGGATGGGGGGCTACACCTTC. Amino acids: CASSRSGMGGYTF.